This T cell receptor (beta chain) stems from a study of blood T cell repertoires in COVID-19. For the study at large: Samples representing acute and convalescent COVID-19 were sourced from the United States, Italy and Spain. Nucleic acid was either cDNA or gDNA, and it came from T cells, B-cell-depleted T cells, or PBMCs.

Profiling relied on immunoSEQ multiplex PCR, and the TCRdb table lists in-frame clones only, not all of them. The table has over 250,000 clones, roughly 91% seen once. Recruits, aged about 18 to 89 years, lived in under 25 US areas. All recovered Cohort 3 donors got two negative PCRs, got clearance, or saw symptom resolution. The CDR3 runs to 14 residues. Germline V gene sequence: CDR1 SGHRS, CDR2 YFSETQ. Trimming stripped 1 base from V and 6 bases from J, with 13 bases between. The V and J genes are TRBV5-1 and TRBJ1-1, with a possible D match to TRBD1 (5 bases). This TCR was sampled from an older woman who had recovered from COVID-19. The material sequenced was PBMCs or T cells enriched from blood (not recorded which). As DNA, the CDR3 is TGCGCCAGCAGCTTGTTTGCGGGGGAATCTGAAGCTTTCTTT. Its translation: CASSLFAGESEAFF.